This T cell receptor (beta chain) comes out of a study of OX40 agonist ivuxolimab in advanced cancers. This CDR3 is built from 14 residues. V was cut by 6 bases and J by 2 bases, with 13 bases left in between. In germline, CDR1 is MDHEN, CDR2 SYDVKM. Method: immunoSEQ multiplex PCR; TCRdb's copy keeps in-frame clones and lacks some. This sample has tens of thousands of clones, with 70% to 90% found just once. This chain uses TRBV28 with TRBJ1-2; D is possibly TRBD1 (5 bases). Source: CD4+ or CD8+ T cells sorted from blood, taken in a trial of the OX40 agonist ivuxolimab. This sequence originates from an adult with an advanced solid tumor such as melanoma, head and neck, liver or kidney cancer. CDR3 loop: CASRNAGTNYGYTF. CDR3 coding DNA: TGTGCCAGCAGAAACGCCGGGACCAACTATGGCTACACCTTC.